These T cell receptor beta chains were read from a single sample in a study of T cells in Graves' hyperthyroidism and ophthalmopathy. TCRdb recomputed calls from the multiplex PCR reads with MiXCR, one row per CDR3 protein. In the table there are under 350,000 distinct CDR3 sequences, over 15% of which are singletons. The material sequenced was blood. The source of these receptors is a woman aged 55 to 70 with Graves' ophthalmopathy. Both conserved end residues are part of each CDR3. The D gene is left open where the match is weak. Where a row states a size, it is once, few, many or the class of an expanded clone; other rows omit it.

j_call | v_call | d_call | clone_size | cdr3_aa | cdr3_nt
TRBJ2-7 | TRBV7-2 | - | many | CASSSSVGSYEQYF | TGTGCCAGCAGCTCCTCGGTCGGGTCCTACGAGCAGTACTTC
TRBJ1-5 | TRBV5-1 | - | many | CASSLGQTSNQPQHF | TGCGCCAGCAGCTTGGGACAGACTAGCAATCAGCCCCAGCATTTT
TRBJ1-5 | TRBV7-2 | - | many | CASSLVHRNQPQHF | TGTGCCAGCAGCTTAGTCCACAGGAATCAGCCCCAGCATTTT
TRBJ1-5 | TRBV30 | - | once | CAWNPVAGNQPQHF | TGTGCCTGGAATCCCGTGGCGGGAAATCAGCCCCAGCATTTT
TRBJ1-5 | TRBV19 | - | - | CASSIDRARPQHF | TGTGCCAGTAGTATAGACAGGGCACGGCCCCAGCATTTT
TRBJ2-3 | TRBV5-1 | - | many | CASSNGEASTDTQYF | TGCGCCAGCAGCAACGGGGAGGCTAGCACAGATACGCAGTATTTT
TRBJ1-1 | TRBV29-1 | - | - | CSVENPFLGTEAFF | TGCAGCGTTGAAAATCCGTTTCTCGGCACTGAAGCTTTCTTT
TRBJ2-3 | TRBV20-1 | TRBD2 | - | CSAGGGGLAGPWDTQYF | TGCAGTGCTGGGGGGGGGGGACTAGCGGGGCCCTGGGATACGCAGTATTTT
TRBJ1-2 | TRBV2 | TRBD1 | many | CASSRDRGVDGYTF | TGTGCCAGCAGCCGGGACAGGGGAGTGGATGGCTACACCTTC
TRBJ2-5 | TRBV18 | - | many | CASTSGIGVETQYF | TGTGCCAGCACATCTGGAATTGGGGTTGAGACCCAGTACTTC
TRBJ2-1 | TRBV10-3 | TRBD2 | - | CAISESRAGANEQFF | TGTGCCATCAGTGAGTCACGAGCGGGAGCCAATGAGCAGTTCTTC
TRBJ1-2 | TRBV19 | TRBD1 | - | CASSNRDRVGYGYTF | TGTGCCAGTAGCAACCGGGACAGGGTTGGCTATGGCTACACCTTC
TRBJ1-2 | TRBV6-1 | - | - | CASADGSGINGYTF | TGTGCCAGCGCTGATGGTTCAGGGATCAATGGCTACACCTTC
TRBJ2-3 | TRBV5-6 | - | many | CASSILPVGDHTQYF | TGTGCCAGCAGCATTCTCCCAGTAGGAGACCATACGCAGTATTTT
TRBJ2-5 | TRBV29-1 | TRBD1 | - | CSVLKQGQETQYF | TGCAGCGTTCTTAAACAGGGGCAAGAGACCCAGTACTTC
TRBJ2-3 | TRBV28 | TRBD2 | - | CASSSYSGSADTQYF | TGTGCCAGCAGCTCGTATAGCGGGAGCGCGGATACGCAGTATTTT
TRBJ2-7 | TRBV19 | - | few | CASSINLDGEQYF | TGTGCCAGTAGTATAAACCTGGACGGCGAGCAGTACTTC
TRBJ1-4 | TRBV6-2/TRBV6-3 | - | once | CASSTANEKLSF | TGTGCCAGCAGCACGGCAAATGAAAAACTGTCTTTT
TRBJ2-2 | TRBV11-2 | - | many | CASSPDRITGELFF | TGTGCCAGCAGCCCTGACAGGATAACCGGGGAGCTGTTTTTT
TRBJ2-1 | TRBV7-2 | - | once | CASSPPVRSYNEQFF | TGTGCCAGCAGCCCCCCAGTACGCTCCTACAATGAGCAGTTCTTC
TRBJ2-7 | TRBV5-1 | TRBD1 | many | CASSVGPGQTYEQYF | TGCGCCAGCAGCGTAGGGCCGGGACAGACCTACGAGCAGTACTTC
TRBJ2-7 | TRBV10-3 | - | - | CAISASGGLGHEQYF | TGTGCCATCAGTGCCTCAGGGGGACTAGGCCACGAGCAGTACTTC
TRBJ2-1 | TRBV11-1 | TRBD2 | once | CASSPGEGRGYNEQFF | TGTGCCAGCAGCCCCGGGGAGGGGCGAGGCTACAATGAGCAGTTCTTC
TRBJ1-1 | TRBV5-6 | TRBD1 | - | CASSLQRTGGTEAFF | TGTGCCAGCAGCTTACAACGAACAGGGGGCACTGAAGCTTTCTTT
TRBJ1-2 | TRBV6-2/TRBV6-3 | - | many | CASSYLNPIEPANYGYTF | TGTGCCAGCAGTTACCTGAACCCTATCGAGCCAGCTAACTATGGCTACACCTTC
TRBJ2-1 | TRBV24-1 | - | many | CAADLWSPNEQFF | TGTGCCGCGGACCTCTGGAGCCCCAATGAGCAGTTCTTC
TRBJ2-1 | TRBV7-2 | TRBD1 | - | CASSLGGSGGEQFF | TGTGCCAGCAGCTTAGGGGGTTCAGGGGGTGAGCAGTTCTTC
TRBJ1-2 | TRBV3-1 | - | many | CASSQDLVPREDGYTF | TGTGCCAGCAGCCAAGATCTGGTTCCCAGGGAAGATGGCTACACCTTC
TRBJ2-5 | TRBV29-1 | - | many | CSVEQGRVETQYF | TGCAGCGTTGAGCAGGGGCGAGTAGAGACCCAGTACTTC
TRBJ2-1 | TRBV5-6 | TRBD2 | once | CASSSLAGGLGFF | TGTGCCAGCAGCTCACTAGCGGGAGGGCTTGGGTTCTTC
TRBJ1-2 | TRBV7-9 | - | - | CASLGATNYGYTF | TGTGCCAGTCTCGGGGCAACTAACTATGGCTACACCTTC
TRBJ2-7 | TRBV6-1 | - | - | CASSENRGGYEQYF | TGTGCCAGCAGTGAAAACAGGGGGGGCTACGAGCAGTACTTC
TRBJ2-5 | TRBV19 | - | many | CASSQVGAQRETQYF | TGTGCCAGTAGTCAGGTGGGGGCCCAAAGGGAGACCCAGTACTTC
TRBJ2-7 | TRBV7-6 | TRBD2 | - | CASSTRGSGVSYEQYF | TGTGCCAGCAGCACCCGGGGTAGCGGGGTGTCCTACGAGCAGTACTTC
TRBJ2-1 | TRBV20-1 | - | - | CSASRQGLWNEQFF | TGCAGTGCTAGTCGGCAGGGCCTATGGAATGAGCAGTTCTTC
TRBJ1-1 | TRBV12-3/TRBV12-4 | - | many | CASSFGMNTEAFF | TGTGCCAGCAGTTTTGGCATGAACACTGAAGCTTTCTTT
TRBJ2-1 | TRBV7-9 | TRBD1 | many | CASSAGQGRGRNEQFF | TGTGCCAGCAGCGCAGGACAGGGTCGGGGACGCAATGAGCAGTTCTTC
TRBJ2-6 | TRBV6-2/TRBV6-3 | TRBD1 | - | CASSYLDRGNVLTF | TGTGCCAGCAGTTACTTGGACAGGGGAAACGTCCTGACTTTC
TRBJ1-1 | TRBV30 | - | many | CAWSVEGGTEAFF | TGTGCCTGGAGTGTTGAGGGGGGGACTGAAGCTTTCTTT
TRBJ1-5 | TRBV18 | TRBD1 | many | CASSLGTGGVEPQHF | TGTGCCAGCTCACTCGGGACAGGGGGCGTCGAGCCCCAGCATTTT
TRBJ2-1 | TRBV4-2 | TRBD1 | few | CASSQLGQGKYNEQFF | TGTGCCAGCAGCCAACTCGGACAGGGGAAGTACAATGAGCAGTTCTTC
TRBJ2-2 | TRBV7-8 | TRBD2 | - | CASSLPSAGDGELFF | TGTGCCAGCAGCTTACCATCTGCGGGAGACGGGGAGCTGTTTTTT
TRBJ2-5 | TRBV5-4 | - | few | CASSGTGYQETQYF | TGTGCCAGCAGCGGAACAGGGTACCAAGAGACCCAGTACTTC
TRBJ1-2 | TRBV5-6 | - | - | CASSVTMYGYTF | TGTGCCAGCAGCGTGACAATGTATGGCTACACCTTC
TRBJ2-5 | TRBV7-2 | - | many | CASSLGLRTPVHQETQYF | TGTGCCAGCAGCTTAGGTCTTCGGACACCAGTTCACCAAGAGACCCAGTACTTC
TRBJ2-3 | TRBV2 | - | many | CASRQGEFTDTQYF | TGTGCCAGCAGACAGGGTGAATTCACAGATACGCAGTATTTT
TRBJ1-1 | TRBV12-3/TRBV12-4 | - | many | CASSLVKADTEAFF | TGTGCCAGCAGTTTAGTTAAGGCCGACACTGAAGCTTTCTTT
TRBJ1-3 | TRBV20-1 | - | few | CSARDGATGNTIYF | TGCAGTGCTAGAGACGGGGCGACAGGAAACACCATATATTTT
TRBJ2-2 | TRBV11-2 | - | many | CASRTISSLGELFF | TGTGCCAGTAGAACCATATCTTCGTTAGGGGAGCTGTTTTTT
TRBJ2-2 | TRBV18 | - | many | CASSDRVYTGELFF | TGTGCCAGCTCAGACCGGGTCTACACCGGGGAGCTGTTTTTT
TRBJ1-2 | TRBV18 | TRBD1 | many | CASSPGQGALYGYTF | TGTGCCAGCTCACCAGGACAGGGGGCTTTGTATGGCTACACCTTC
TRBJ2-5 | TRBV2 | TRBD2 | many | CATRSSGSAETQYF | TGTGCCACCCGTAGTAGCGGGAGCGCGGAGACCCAGTACTTC
TRBJ2-7 | TRBV2 | - | many | CASSYWNEQYF | TGTGCCAGCAGCTACTGGAACGAGCAGTACTTC
TRBJ2-6 | TRBV5-1 | - | many | CASSPRSGPSSGANVLTF | TGCGCCAGCAGCCCGCGTTCCGGTCCGAGCTCTGGGGCCAACGTCCTGACTTTC
TRBJ2-5 | TRBV28 | - | many | CASSLTDYLGETQYF | TGTGCCAGCAGTTTAACGGACTACCTAGGAGAGACCCAGTACTTC
TRBJ2-5 | TRBV4-3 | - | few | CASSQDSNRPETQYF | TGCGCCAGCAGCCAAGATTCCAACAGGCCGGAGACCCAGTACTTC
TRBJ2-7 | TRBV14 | TRBD1 | - | CASSPSLTGSEQYF | TGTGCCAGCAGCCCGAGCCTGACAGGGAGCGAGCAGTACTTC